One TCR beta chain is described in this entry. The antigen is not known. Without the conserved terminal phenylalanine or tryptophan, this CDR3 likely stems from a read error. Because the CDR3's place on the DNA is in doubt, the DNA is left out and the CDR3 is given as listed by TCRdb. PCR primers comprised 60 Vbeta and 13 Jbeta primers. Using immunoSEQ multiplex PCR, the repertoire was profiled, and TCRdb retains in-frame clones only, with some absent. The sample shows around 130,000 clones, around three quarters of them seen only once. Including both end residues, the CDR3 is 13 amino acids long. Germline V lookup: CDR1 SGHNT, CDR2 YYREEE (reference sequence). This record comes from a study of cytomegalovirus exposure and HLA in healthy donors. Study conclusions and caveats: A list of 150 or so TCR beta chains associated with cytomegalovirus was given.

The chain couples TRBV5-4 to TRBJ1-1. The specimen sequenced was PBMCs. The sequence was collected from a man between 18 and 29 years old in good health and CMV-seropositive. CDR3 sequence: CASSLGRPMEPRR.